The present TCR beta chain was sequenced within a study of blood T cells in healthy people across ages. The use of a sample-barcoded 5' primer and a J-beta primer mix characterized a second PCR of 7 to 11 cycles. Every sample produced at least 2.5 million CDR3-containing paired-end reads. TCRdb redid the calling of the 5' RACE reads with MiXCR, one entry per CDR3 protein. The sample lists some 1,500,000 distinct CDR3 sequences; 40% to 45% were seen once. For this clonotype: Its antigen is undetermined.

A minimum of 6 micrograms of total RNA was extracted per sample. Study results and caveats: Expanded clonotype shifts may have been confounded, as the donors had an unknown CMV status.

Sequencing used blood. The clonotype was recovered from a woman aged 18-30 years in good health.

The chain's CDR3 is CASSLVWGDNEQYF. DNA for the CDR3: TGTGCCAGCAGCTTAGTCTGGGGAGACAATGAGCAGTACTTC. The chain recombines TRBV11-2 with TRBJ2-5; tentatively, D is TRBD2 (5 bases). Trimming shortened V by 1 base and J by 11 bases, and 17 bases separated the two germline ends. The length of the CDR3 is 14 residues. Looked up from germline, CDR1 is SGHAT and CDR2 is FQNNGV.